The 30 T cell receptor beta chains in this list originate from one sample, sequenced in a study of blood T cell repertoires in COVID-19. TCRdb's table, derived via immunoSEQ multiplex PCR, lists solely in-frame clones and lacks some. The sample holds about 190,000 clones, 84% seen once. Sequenced sample: PBMCs or T cells enriched from blood (not recorded which). Receptors were obtained from a woman in her twenties or thirties who had recovered from COVID-19.

DNA for the CDR3: TGTGCCAGCAGCTTAGGGGGACTAGCGGGAGGGGCGTACGAGCAGTACTTC. Its protein is CASSLGGLAGGAYEQYF. The V gene is TRBV11-3, the J gene TRBJ2-7; 16 nucleotides agree with TRBD2. Trimming cost V 1 base and J 4 bases; bases outside gene matches: 4. Per the germline V gene, CDR1 is SGHNT and CDR2 is YENEEA. CDR3 length: 17 amino acids. Filled out from reference TRBV11-3 and TRBJ2-7, the complete variable domain reads EAGVVQSPRYKIIEKKQPVAFWCNPISGHNTLYWYLQNLGQGPELLIRYENEEAVDDSQLPKDRFSAERLKGVDSTLKIQPAELGDSAVYLCASSLGGLAGGAYEQYFGPGTRLTVT.

The chain couples TRBV5-1 to TRBJ1-1, with D possibly matching TRBD1 (6 bases). Looked up from germline, CDR1 is SGHRS and CDR2 is YFSETQ. Trimming shortened V by 0 bases and J by 1 base, and 10 bases separated the two germline ends. The CDR3 runs to 15 residues. CDR3 nucleotides: TGCGCCAGCAGCTTGGGACAGGTACCGAACACTGAAGCTTTCTTT. Amino acids: CASSLGQVPNTEAFF. Full variable domain (outside the CDR3, taken from reference TRBV5-1 and TRBJ1-1): KAGVTQTPRYLIKTRGQQVTLSCSPISGHRSVSWYQQTPGQGLQFLFEYFSETQRNKGNFPGRFSGRQFSNSRSEMNVSTLELGDSALYLCASSLGQVPNTEAFFGQGTRLTVV.

The chain is built from TRBV19 and TRBJ2-5; 10 bases fit TRBD1. The CDR3 spans 14 residues. V shed 10 bases, J shed 0 bases, and the junction held 5 bases outside the gene matches. Germline CDR1 LNHDA, CDR2 SQIVND (reference sequence). CDR3 protein: CATRDRGDQETQYF. CDR3 nucleotide sequence: TGTGCCACAAGGGACAGGGGTGACCAAGAGACCCAGTACTTC.

The chain has TRBV19 and TRBJ1-1; D call uncertain. V lost 1 base, J lost 0 bases, and 9 bases lay in between. The CDR3 is 15 residues long. The germline V gene has CDR1 LNHDA and CDR2 SQIVND (reference sequence). The CDR3 DNA reads TGTGCCAGTAGTATAGGCGGCGGCATGAACACTGAAGCTTTCTTT. Translation: CASSIGGGMNTEAFF.

V is TRBV6-5 and J is TRBJ1-2, with D perhaps matching TRBD1 (6 bases). Germline values: CDR1 MNHEY, CDR2 SVGAGI. The V gene lost 0 bases and the J gene lost 4 bases, with 12 bases spanning the gap. The length of the CDR3 is 15 residues. The CDR3 region has the DNA TGTGCCAGCAGTTACTCACCAGGGACACGCTATGGCTACACCTTC. Its translation: CASSYSPGTRYGYTF.

The chain links TRBV19 to TRBJ1-5, with D tentatively TRBD1 (6 bases). Per germline, CDR1 LNHDA and CDR2 SQIVND (reference sequence). The CDR3 sequence is 14 residues long. Trimming removed 4 bases at V and 7 bases at J, with 14 bases between. The CDR3: CASSTTTGEQPQHF. The CDR3 bases are TGTGCCAGTAGTACAACGACAGGAGAGCAGCCCCAGCATTTT. The variable domain in full, with the rest retrieved from reference TRBV19 and TRBJ1-5, is DGGITQSPKYLFRKEGQNVTLSCEQNLNHDAMYWYRQDPGQGLRLIYYSQIVNDFQKGDIAEGYSVSREKKESFPLTVTSAQKNPTAFYLCASSTTTGEQPQHFGDGTRLSIL.

This chain joins TRBV28 and TRBJ2-3; 12 bases agree with TRBD2. Germline V gives CDR1 MDHEN, CDR2 SYDVKM. The CDR3 is 17 residues long. V shed 5 bases and J 2 bases; nucleotides not matched to a gene: 8. CDR3 amino acids: CASSPRTSGTPTDTQYF. CDR3 in DNA: TGTGCCAGCAGTCCAAGGACTAGCGGGACTCCCACAGATACGCAGTATTTT.

The genes are TRBV11-2 and TRBJ2-2, with 8 bases lining up with TRBD1. Losses at the gene ends were 5 bases for V and 1 base for J; bases not matched to a gene: 12. The CDR3 is 18 residues long. Looked up from germline, CDR1 is SGHAT and CDR2 is FQNNGV. The CDR3 is CASSPRSGGWGNTGELFF. In DNA, the CDR3 is TGTGCCAGCAGCCCCCGCTCAGGGGGCTGGGGGAACACCGGGGAGCTGTTTTTT.

The chain employs TRBV2 and TRBJ2-3; 8 nucleotides match TRBD1. The V and J ends lost 6 bases and 3 bases, in that order; junction bases with no gene match: 11. CDR3 length: 16 residues. CDR1 and CDR2 from the germline V gene are SNHLY and FYNNEI. In DNA form, the CDR3 reads TGTGCCAGCAGGATACAGGGGGTTGATAGAACAGATACGCAGTATTTT. This sequence encodes CASRIQGVDRTDTQYF.

The rearrangement links TRBV28 to TRBJ2-4; 10 bases map to TRBD2. This CDR3 region has 16 residues. From germline, CDR1 is MDHEN and CDR2 SYDVKM. The V gene end was trimmed by 6 bases and the J gene end by 6 bases; junction bases not matched to a gene: 11. CDR3 DNA: TGTGCCAGCAGCCTCCCCCTAGCGGGAGACGGAAACATTCAGTACTTC. It codes for CASSLPLAGDGNIQYF.

This clone was found once. The rearrangement uses TRBV6-6 and TRBJ2-1; 15 bases agree with TRBD2. V trimming: 7 bases; J trimming: 8 bases; junction bases outside the gene matches: 9. The CDR3 runs 16 residues. CDR1 is MNHNY, CDR2 SVGAGI, per germline (reference sequence). The CDR3 protein is CASTPRGLAGGDEQFF. The CDR3 region has the DNA TGTGCCAGCACCCCCAGGGGACTAGCGGGGGGTGATGAGCAGTTCTTC.

The chain joins TRBV5-1 to TRBJ1-4, with unresolved D. Germline V lookup: CDR1 SGHRS, CDR2 YFSETQ. The CDR3 length is 15 residues. The V gene lost 4 bases and the J gene lost 8 bases, with 18 bases spanning the gap. For the CDR3, the DNA is TGCGCCAGCAGCCCGTCGGGCGGTGGAGGGGAAAAACTGTTTTTT. Translating it yields CASSPSGGGGEKLFF.

The chain has TRBV29-1 and TRBJ1-1; D perhaps matches TRBD1 (6 bases). Germline values: CDR1 SQVTM, CDR2 ANQGSEA. The V end lost 3 bases, the J end lost 4 bases, and 15 bases lay between the germline ends. This CDR3 spans 14 amino acids. The CDR3: CSVDWTVQTTEAFF. CDR3 DNA sequence: TGCAGCGTTGACTGGACAGTACAGACCACTGAAGCTTTCTTT. Drawing the rest from reference TRBV29-1 and TRBJ1-1, the complete variable domain is SAVISQKPSRDICQRGTSLTIQCQVDSQVTMMFWYRQQPGQSLTLIATANQGSEATYESGFVIDKFPISRPNLTFSTLTVSNMSPEDSSIYLCSVDWTVQTTEAFFGQGTRLTVV.

The rearrangement joins TRBV5-1 to TRBJ2-3; D is unclear. The CDR3 covers 15 residues. V shed 4 bases and J shed 2 bases, with 14 bases lying between them. Germline V gene data show CDR1 as SGHRS and CDR2 as YFSETQ. The CDR3 sequence: CASSDTRRITDTQYF. The CDR3 DNA follows: TGCGCCAGCAGCGACACAAGACGGATCACAGATACGCAGTATTTT.

V and J are TRBV2 and TRBJ2-7; maybe TRBD2 (6 bases). The V end was cut by 7 bases, the J end by 4 bases, with 14 bases between. Germline lookup yields CDR1 SNHLY and CDR2 FYNNEI. CDR3 length: 13 amino acids. The CDR3 protein is CASKDGSRYEQYF. CDR3 nucleotide sequence: TGTGCCAGCAAGGACGGGAGTCGGTACGAGCAGTACTTC. The entire variable domain, with the rest obtained from reference TRBV2 and TRBJ2-7, is as follows: EPEVTQTPSHQVTQMGQEVILRCVPISNHLYFYWYRQILGQKVEFLVSFYNNEISEKSEIFDDQFSVERPDGSNFTLKIRSTKLEDSAMYFCASKDGSRYEQYFGPGTRLTVT.

J is TRBJ1-5 and V is TRBV6-5; 7 nucleotides align to TRBD1. The germline CDR1 and CDR2 sequences are MNHEY and SVGAGI. Trimming at V came to 8 bases and at J to 6 bases, leaving 10 bases not matched to a gene. This CDR3 is built from 14 residues. The CDR3 DNA reads TGTGCCAGCGGGCTCAGGGGGTACGGTCAGCCCCAGCATTTT. This gives the protein CASGLRGYGQPQHF.

The genes are TRBV7-3 and TRBJ1-1; TRBD1 matches 9 bases. This CDR3 comprises 14 residues. Trimming took 3 bases from V and 4 from J; bases not matched to a gene: 3. The germline CDR1 and CDR2 sequences are SGHTA and FQGTGA. CDR3 protein: CASSFGQGSTEAFF. The CDR3 region has the DNA TGTGCCAGCAGCTTCGGACAGGGGTCCACTGAAGCTTTCTTT.

The chain carries TRBV7-8 and TRBJ1-4; TRBD1 agrees at 8 bases. V was pared by 2 bases and J by 8 bases, with 7 bases of the junction left unmatched. Looked up from germline, CDR1 is SGHVS and CDR2 is FQNEAQ. The CDR3 totals 15 residues. Here the CDR3 reads CASSLKGTGEEKLFF. CDR3 coding DNA: TGTGCCAGCAGCTTAAAAGGGACAGGAGAGGAAAAACTGTTTTTT.

CDR3: CASSPSRGRTDTQYF. The CDR3 nucleotides read TGTGCCAGCAGCCCCAGCAGGGGCCGAACAGATACGCAGTATTTT. This sequence joins TRBV7-9 and TRBJ2-3; D may be TRBD1 (6 bases). Trimming took 5 bases from V and 3 from J, leaving 15 bases between them. Germline CDR1 and CDR2: SEHNR and FQNEAQ (reference sequence). The CDR3 sequence is 15 residues long.

This clone has more than one count but fewer than ten. This rearrangement joins TRBV6-5 to TRBJ1-2; perhaps TRBD1 as D (5 bases). The germline gives CDR1 MNHEY, CDR2 SVGAGI. CDR3 length equals 13 residues. Between the trimmed V and J ends, which lost 9 bases and 1 base, there was a span of 12 bases. The CDR3 loop reads CASSEGFNYGYTF. The DNA of the CDR3 is TGTGCCAGTTCGGAGGGGTTTAACTATGGCTACACCTTC.

The genes are TRBV28 and TRBJ1-2; D is uncertain. V lost 4 bases and J lost 7, with 13 bases in between. CDR3 size: 13 residues. CDR1 is MDHEN, CDR2 SYDVKM, per germline. CDR3 nucleotides: TGTGCCAGCAGTTATAGACGGGTGGTTGGCTACACCTTC. Residues: CASSYRRVVGYTF.

The chain carries TRBV9 and TRBJ2-1; D is perhaps TRBD2 (6 bases). The germline V gene encodes CDR1 SGDLS and CDR2 YYNGEE. Trimming pared 4 bases from V and 0 bases from J, leaving 8 bases between. There are 14 residues in the CDR3. DNA for the CDR3: TGTGCCAGCAGCTCGCGGGACTCCTACAATGAGCAGTTCTTC. Amino acids: CASSSRDSYNEQFF. Full variable domain (outside the CDR3, taken from reference TRBV9 and TRBJ2-1): DSGVTQTPKHLITATGQRVTLRCSPRSGDLSVYWYQQSLDQGLQFLIQYYNGEERAKGNILERFSAQQFPDLHSELNLSSLELGDSALYFCASSSRDSYNEQFFGPGTRLTVL.

This clone has only a few counts. CDR3 residues: CAISDSQVGRDIQYF. The CDR3 DNA follows: TGTGCCATCAGTGATTCGCAGGTTGGGCGGGACATTCAGTACTTC. The gene calls are TRBV10-3 and TRBJ2-4; D is possibly TRBD2 (5 bases). Germline V gene sequence: CDR1 ENHRY, CDR2 SYGVKD. Trimming left V 3 bases short and J 8 bases short, with 17 bases between. The CDR3 is made up of 15 amino acids.

V is TRBV18 and J is TRBJ1-1; possible D gene TRBD1, 5 bases. V was trimmed by 4 bases and J by 8 bases, leaving 14 bases between them. This CDR3 has 13 residues. CDR1 and CDR2 from the germline V gene are KGHSH and LQKENI. In DNA form, the CDR3 reads TGTGCCAGCTCACGCGGGACTGATTTAGAAGCTTTCTTT. Translated, it gives CASSRGTDLEAFF. The full variable domain, rest sourced from reference TRBV18 and TRBJ1-1, is NAGVMQNPRHLVRRRGQEARLRCSPMKGHSHVYWYRQLPEEGLKFMVYLQKENIIDESGMPKERFSAEFPKEGPSILRIQQVVRGDSAAYFCASSRGTDLEAFFGQGTRLTVV.

V is TRBV28 and J is TRBJ1-2, with 7 bases that match TRBD1. CDR1 is MDHEN and CDR2 is SYDVKM in the germline V gene. The trim removed 1 base at V and 7 bases at J, leaving 3 bases unmatched. CDR3 length equals 13 residues. CDR3 DNA: TGTGCCAGCAGTTTATTACAGGGGTTTGGCTACACCTTC. It encodes CASSLLQGFGYTF.

This clone appeared once. The J gene is TRBJ2-3, the V gene TRBV3-1 (or the pseudogene TRBV3-2); 9 bases fit TRBD2. The V and J ends lost 4 bases and 2 bases, in that order; junction bases with no gene match: 4. Per the germline V gene, CDR1 is LGHDT and CDR2 is YNNKEL (reference sequence). The CDR3 has 15 residues. CDR3 amino acids: CASSPGTSLTDTQYF. CDR3 coding DNA: TGTGCCAGCAGCCCCGGGACTAGCCTCACAGATACGCAGTATTTT.

This clone has just a few counts. The rearrangement uses TRBV3-1 (or the pseudogene TRBV3-2) and TRBJ1-5, with 11 bases aligning to TRBD1. Germline CDR1 and CDR2: LGHDT and YNNKEL (reference sequence). V was pared by 1 base and J by 6 bases, with 2 bases of the junction left unmatched. The CDR3 has 15 residues. CDR3 nucleotides: TGTGCCAGCAGCCAAGCGGGACAGGGGGTTCAGCCCCAGCATTTT. It translates to CASSQAGQGVQPQHF.

V and J are TRBV7-3 and TRBJ2-5; 14 positions agree with TRBD2. V gave up 0 bases and J gave up 5 bases; unmatched junction bases: 2. Germline loops: CDR1 SGHTA, CDR2 FQGTGA. The CDR3 totals 16 residues. The CDR3 DNA reads as TGTGCCAGCAGCTTAACTCGGACTAGCGGGAGGGAGACCCAGTACTTC. Residues: CASSLTRTSGRETQYF.

This sequence joins TRBV7-9 and TRBJ1-1; 7 bases fit TRBD1. The V gene end was trimmed by 5 bases and the J gene end by 4 bases; junction bases not matched to a gene: 13. Germline values: CDR1 SEHNR, CDR2 FQNEAQ (reference sequence). This CDR3 is built from 16 residues. The CDR3 DNA reads TGTGCCAGCAGCACAAGCCTAGGGGGCCAGGGCACTGAAGCTTTCTTT. Its translation: CASSTSLGGQGTEAFF.

The chain joins TRBV3-1 (or the pseudogene TRBV3-2) to TRBJ2-7, with 7 bases fitting TRBD1. Germline trimming cut 5 bases from V and 5 bases from J; bases unmatched to any gene: 6. Germline CDR1 is LGHDT and CDR2 is YNNKEL (reference sequence). The CDR3 is made up of 13 amino acids. The CDR3 loop is CASSYLTGNEQYF. In DNA, the CDR3 is TGTGCCAGCAGCTATCTGACAGGGAACGAGCAGTACTTC.